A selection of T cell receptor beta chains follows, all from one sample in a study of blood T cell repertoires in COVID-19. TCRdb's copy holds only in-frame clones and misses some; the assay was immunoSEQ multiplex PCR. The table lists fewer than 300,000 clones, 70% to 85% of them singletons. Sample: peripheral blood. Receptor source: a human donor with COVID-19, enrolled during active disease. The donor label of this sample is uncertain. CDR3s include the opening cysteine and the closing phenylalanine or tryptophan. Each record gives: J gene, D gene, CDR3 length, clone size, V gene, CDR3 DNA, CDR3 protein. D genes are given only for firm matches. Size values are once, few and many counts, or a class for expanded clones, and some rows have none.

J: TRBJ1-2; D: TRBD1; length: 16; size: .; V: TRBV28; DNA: TGTGCCAGCAGTTTATACCGGGACAGGGGATCGGGTGGCTACACCTTC; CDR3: CASSLYRDRGSGGYTF
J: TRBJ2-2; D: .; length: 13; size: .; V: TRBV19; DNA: TGTGCCAGTAGTATCCCCGGGACACGGAGACTGTTTTTT; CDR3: CASSIPGTRRLFF
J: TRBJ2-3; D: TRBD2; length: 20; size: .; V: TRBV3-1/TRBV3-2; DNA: TGTGCCAGCAGCCATCTTAGTAGGGGACTAGCGGGGACTAGCACAGATACGCAGTATTTT; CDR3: CASSHLSRGLAGTSTDTQYF
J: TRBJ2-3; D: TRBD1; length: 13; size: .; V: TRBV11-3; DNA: TGTGCCGCCTTGACAGGGGTAACAGATACGCAGTATTTT; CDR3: CAALTGVTDTQYF
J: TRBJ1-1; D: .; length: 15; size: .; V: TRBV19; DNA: TGTGCCAGTAGTACCTCTACAGGGAGTGGAACTGAAGCTTTCTTT; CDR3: CASSTSTGSGTEAFF
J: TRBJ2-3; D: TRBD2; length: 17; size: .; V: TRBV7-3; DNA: TGTGCCAGCAGCCCTACCCCAGCGGGAGACGGGGCAGATACGCAGTATTTT; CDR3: CASSPTPAGDGADTQYF
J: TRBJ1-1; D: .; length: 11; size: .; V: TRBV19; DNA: TGTGCCAGTAGTTTCCGGACTGAAGCTTTCTTT; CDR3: CASSFRTEAFF
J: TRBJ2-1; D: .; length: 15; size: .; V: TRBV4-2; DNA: TGTGCCAGCAGCCAAGCTTCAGGTTCCTACAATGAGCAGTTCTTC; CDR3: CASSQASGSYNEQFF
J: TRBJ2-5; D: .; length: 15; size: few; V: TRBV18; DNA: TGTGCCAGCTCCTCCGAGTCCGGTAGCGAAGAGACCCAGTACTTC; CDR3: CASSSESGSEETQYF
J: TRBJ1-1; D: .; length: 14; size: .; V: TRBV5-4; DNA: TGTGCCCTTGGCCCCCTGGGTCGGAGCACTGAAGCTTTCTTT; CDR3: CALGPLGRSTEAFF
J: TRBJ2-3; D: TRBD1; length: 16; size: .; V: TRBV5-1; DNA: TGCGCCAGCAGCCTGACCGGGACAGGGGAAGTAGATACGCAGTATTTT; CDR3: CASSLTGTGEVDTQYF
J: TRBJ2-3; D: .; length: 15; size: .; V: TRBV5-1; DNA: TGCGCCAGCAGCTTGACCGGGATTAGCACAGATACGCAGTATTTT; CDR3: CASSLTGISTDTQYF
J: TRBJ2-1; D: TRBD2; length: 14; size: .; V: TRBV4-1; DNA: TGCGCCAGCGGTCATGCTAGCGGTCCCAATGAGCAGTTCTTC; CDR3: CASGHASGPNEQFF
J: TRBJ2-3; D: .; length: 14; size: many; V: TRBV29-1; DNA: TGCAGCGTTGAAACCACGGGGAGCACAGATACGCAGTATTTT; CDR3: CSVETTGSTDTQYF
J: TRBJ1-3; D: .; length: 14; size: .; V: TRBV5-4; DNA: TGTGCCAGCAGCTTGGGACAGACTGGAAACACCATATATTTT; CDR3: CASSLGQTGNTIYF
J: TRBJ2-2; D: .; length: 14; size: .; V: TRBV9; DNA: TGTGCCAGCAGCGTAGTCACGAACACCGGGGAGCTGTTTTTT; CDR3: CASSVVTNTGELFF
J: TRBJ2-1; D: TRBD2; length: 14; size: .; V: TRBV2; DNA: TGTGCCAGCAGTGTCGGGGCTAGCGGGAGGGAGCAGTTCTTC; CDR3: CASSVGASGREQFF
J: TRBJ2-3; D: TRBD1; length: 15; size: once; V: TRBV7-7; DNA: TGTGCTAGCAGCCCGACAGGGGGCGGACCAGATACGCAGTATTTT; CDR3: CASSPTGGGPDTQYF
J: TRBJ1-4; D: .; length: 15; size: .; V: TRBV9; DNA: TGTGCCAGCAGCGTAGGTCACGGTACTAATGAAAAACTGTTTTTT; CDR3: CASSVGHGTNEKLFF
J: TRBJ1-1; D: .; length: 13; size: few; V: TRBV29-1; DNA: TGCAGCGTTTCCGGGTCTGAGAACACTGAAGCTTTCTTT; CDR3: CSVSGSENTEAFF
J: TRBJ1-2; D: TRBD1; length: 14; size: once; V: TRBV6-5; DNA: TGTGCCAGCAGCTTCGGACAGGCGAACTATGGCTACACCTTC; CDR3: CASSFGQANYGYTF
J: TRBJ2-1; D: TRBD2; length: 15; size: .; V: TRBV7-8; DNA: TGTGCCAGCAGCGCAGCGGGAGGAACCTACAATGAGCAGTTCTTC; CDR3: CASSAAGGTYNEQFF
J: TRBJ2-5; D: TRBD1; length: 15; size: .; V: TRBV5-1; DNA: TGCGCCAGCAGCTTGGGGGGGACAGGGCAAGAGACCCAGTACTTC; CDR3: CASSLGGTGQETQYF
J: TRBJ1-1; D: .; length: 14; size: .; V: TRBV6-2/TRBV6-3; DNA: TGTGCCAGCAGCCCCTACCCGGGGGGAACTGAAGCTTTCTTT; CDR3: CASSPYPGGTEAFF
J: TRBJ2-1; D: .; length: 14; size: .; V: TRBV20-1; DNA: TGCAGTGCTAGTGAGGGGGGGCTCTACAATGAGCAGTTCTTC; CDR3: CSASEGGLYNEQFF
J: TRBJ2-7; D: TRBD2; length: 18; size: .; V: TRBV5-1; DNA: TGCGCCAGCAGCTCGGGCCCGGGACTAGCGACCGGCTCCTACGAGCAGTACTTC; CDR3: CASSSGPGLATGSYEQYF
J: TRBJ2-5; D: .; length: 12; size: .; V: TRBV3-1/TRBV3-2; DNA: TGTGCCAGCAGCCATGCCGGAGAGACCCAGTACTTC; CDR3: CASSHAGETQYF
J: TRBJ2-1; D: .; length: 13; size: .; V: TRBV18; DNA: TGTGCCAGCTCACCTCCGGCAGGTATTGAGCAGTTCTTC; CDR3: CASSPPAGIEQFF
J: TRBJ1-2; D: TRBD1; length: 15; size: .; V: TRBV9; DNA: TGTGCCAGCAGCTTGACGGGACAGGGCCCCTATGGCTACACCTTC; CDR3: CASSLTGQGPYGYTF
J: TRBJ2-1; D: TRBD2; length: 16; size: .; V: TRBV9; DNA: TGTGCCAGCAGCACCCGGACAGCGGGAGAGAGAAATGAGCAGTTCTTC; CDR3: CASSTRTAGERNEQFF
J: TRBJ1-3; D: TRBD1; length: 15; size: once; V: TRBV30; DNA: TGTGCCTGGAGTTTAGGACAGGGCGAAAGTTCCCCCATATATTTT; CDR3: CAWSLGQGESSPIYF
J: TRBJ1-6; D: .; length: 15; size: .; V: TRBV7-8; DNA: TGTGCCAGCAGCTCGTCCGGCCTCCCAGGGGCACCCCTCCACTTT; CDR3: CASSSSGLPGAPLHF
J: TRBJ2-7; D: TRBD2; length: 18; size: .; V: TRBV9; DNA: TGTGCCAGCAGCGTAGATGTAGCGGGATCGGATCGAAACTACGAGCAGTACTTC; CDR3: CASSVDVAGSDRNYEQYF
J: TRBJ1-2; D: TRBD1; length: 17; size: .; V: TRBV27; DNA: TGTGCCAGCAGTCTACTCTCGGGACAGGGAATGTTCAGTGGCTACACCTTC; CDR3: CASSLLSGQGMFSGYTF
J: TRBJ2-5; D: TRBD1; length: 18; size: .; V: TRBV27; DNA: TGTGCCAGCAGTCGAGAAAATACGACAGGGGTTAGACGGGAGACCCAGTACTTC; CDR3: CASSRENTTGVRRETQYF
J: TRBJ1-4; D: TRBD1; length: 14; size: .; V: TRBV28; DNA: TGTGCCAGCACCGGCACGACAGGGACCGAAAAACTGTTTTTT; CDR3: CASTGTTGTEKLFF
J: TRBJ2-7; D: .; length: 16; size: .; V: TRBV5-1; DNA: TGCGCCAGCACCCGCGGAGACAGCCTACATACCTACGAGCAGTACTTC; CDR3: CASTRGDSLHTYEQYF
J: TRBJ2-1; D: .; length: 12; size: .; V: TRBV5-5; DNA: TGTGCCAGCAGCTTTGGGCACAATGAGCAGTTCTTC; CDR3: CASSFGHNEQFF
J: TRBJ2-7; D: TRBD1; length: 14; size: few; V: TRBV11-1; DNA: TGTGCCAGCAGCCCCGGGACAGGGCCCTACGAGCAGTACTTC; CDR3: CASSPGTGPYEQYF
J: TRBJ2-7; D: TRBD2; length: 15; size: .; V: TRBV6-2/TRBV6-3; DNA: TGTGCCAGCAGTTACTTTGGCGGGAGCACCACCGAGCAGTACTTC; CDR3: CASSYFGGSTTEQYF
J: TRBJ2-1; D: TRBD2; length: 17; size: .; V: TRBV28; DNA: TGTGCCAGCAGAGACAACGACTTTATAGCGGGAGGAAATGAGCAGTTCTTC; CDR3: CASRDNDFIAGGNEQFF
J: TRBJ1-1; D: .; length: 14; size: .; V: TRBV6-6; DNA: TGTGCCAGCAGTAGAATGGGACAGAACACTGAAGCTTTCTTT; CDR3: CASSRMGQNTEAFF
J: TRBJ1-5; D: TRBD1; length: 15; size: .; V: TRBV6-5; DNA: TGTGCCAGCAGCCGAGAAGGACAGGGGCGACAGCCCCAGCATTTT; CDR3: CASSREGQGRQPQHF
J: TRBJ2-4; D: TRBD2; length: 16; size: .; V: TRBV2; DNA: TGTGCCAGCAGGAGTTCCAGCGGGAGCCGCCGGGACATTCAGTACTTC; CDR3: CASRSSSGSRRDIQYF
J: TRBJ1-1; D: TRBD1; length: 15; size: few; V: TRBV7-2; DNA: TGTGCCAGCAGCTCCCGACAGGGGGAGATTAATGAAGCTTTCTTT; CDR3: CASSSRQGEINEAFF
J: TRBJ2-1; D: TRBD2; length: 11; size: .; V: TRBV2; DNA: TGTGCCAGCAGTACTACTAGCGGACAGTTCTTC; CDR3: CASSTTSGQFF
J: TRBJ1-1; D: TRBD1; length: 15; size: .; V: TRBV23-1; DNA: TGCGCCAGCAGTCCGGGACAGCTGCCCCCCACTGAAGCTTTCTTT; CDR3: CASSPGQLPPTEAFF
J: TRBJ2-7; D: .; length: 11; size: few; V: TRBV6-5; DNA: TGTGCCAGCAGTTACGTCAACGAGCAGTACTTC; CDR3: CASSYVNEQYF
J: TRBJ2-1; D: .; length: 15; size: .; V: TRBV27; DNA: TGTGCCAGCAGTTTATCGGGAGTTTCATACAATGAGCAGTTCTTC; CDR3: CASSLSGVSYNEQFF
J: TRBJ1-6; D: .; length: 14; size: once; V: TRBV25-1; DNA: TGTGCCAGCAGTGAATCGAAGGTGCGGCCACCCCTCCACTTT; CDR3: CASSESKVRPPLHF
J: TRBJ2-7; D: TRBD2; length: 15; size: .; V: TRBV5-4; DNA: TGTGCCAGCAGCTCCTACTCCGGGACTAGCTTAAAGCAGTACTTC; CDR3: CASSSYSGTSLKQYF
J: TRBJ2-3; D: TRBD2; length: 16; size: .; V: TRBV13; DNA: TGTGCCAGCAGCTTCCTAGCGGGATCGGGCACAGATACGCAGTATTTT; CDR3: CASSFLAGSGTDTQYF
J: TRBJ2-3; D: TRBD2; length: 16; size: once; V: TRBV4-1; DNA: TGCGCCAGCAGCCCCAGACTAGCGGGAGACCCAGATACGCAGTATTTT; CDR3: CASSPRLAGDPDTQYF
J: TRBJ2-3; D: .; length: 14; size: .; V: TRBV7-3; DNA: TGTGCCAGCAGCCAAAGGGGCGACACAGATACGCAGTATTTT; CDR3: CASSQRGDTDTQYF
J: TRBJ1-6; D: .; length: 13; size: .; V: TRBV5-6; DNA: TGTGCCAGCAGCGTCCAGAATAATTCACCCCTCCACTTT; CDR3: CASSVQNNSPLHF
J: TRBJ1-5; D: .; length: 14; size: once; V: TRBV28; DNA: TGTGCCAGCAGACCCGGGGAGAGCAATCAGCCCCAGCATTTT; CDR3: CASRPGESNQPQHF
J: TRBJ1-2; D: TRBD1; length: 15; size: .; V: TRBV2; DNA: TGTGCCAGCAGTGTACTGCAGGGGGGTAACTATGGCTACACCTTC; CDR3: CASSVLQGGNYGYTF
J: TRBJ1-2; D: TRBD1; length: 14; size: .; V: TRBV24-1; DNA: TGTGCCGTACGGACAGGGGGGAATAACTATGGCTACACCTTC; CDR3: CAVRTGGNNYGYTF
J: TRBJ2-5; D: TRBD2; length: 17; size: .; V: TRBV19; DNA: TGTGCCAGTAGTAGGGGACTAGCGGGAAGAGAGGAAGAGACCCAGTACTTC; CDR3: CASSRGLAGREEETQYF